This T cell receptor beta chain originates from a study of T cell responses to AZD1222 COVID-19 vaccine. Sequenced by immunoSEQ multiplex PCR; TCRdb stores in-frame clones only, minus some. In the table there are about 100,000 clones, 80% to 95% of which are singletons. The CDR3 is 14 residues long. CDR1 and CDR2 from the germline V gene are SGHTS and YDEGEE. J lost 3 bases, V lost 4 bases, and 6 bases had no gene match. Study-level findings and limits: Spike-specific TCR breadth and depth both grew after two AZD1222 doses. Mapped onto spike, vaccine-associated CD4 TCRs spanned it and were dominant at 160-218 and 743-854.

In the case of this clone: Its antigen remains unidentified.

The chain carries TRBV5-8 and TRBJ2-7, with 8 bases that match TRBD1. Specimen: peripheral blood, collected 28 days after the second AZD1222 dose. The TCR comes from an adult who received the AZD1222 COVID-19 vaccine. The CDR3, as DNA: TGTGCCAGCAGCGGGTACAGGGGGAACTACGAGCAGTACTTC. Its protein product is CASSGYRGNYEQYF.